The clone carrying this T cell receptor beta chain appeared once. Its matching antigen is unknown. The data stem from a study of T cells in localized non-small cell lung cancer. Whole-study findings and limits: For the top 100 tumor clones, a median about 56 also appeared in adjacent lung. Peak T cell clonality was found in uninvolved adjacent lung, exceeding tumor. The study linked higher blood T cell density to longer overall survival.

Profiled with immunoSEQ multiplex PCR; TCRdb holds only in-frame clones, not every one. The table records some 51,000 clones, 70% to 90% of them present only once. The sample consisted of peripheral blood, taken before any cancer treatment. This TCR was recovered from a woman aged 40-75 years with stage I lung adenocarcinoma.

CDR3 loop: CASSLAPTSLRSYNEQFF. The DNA of the CDR3 is TGTGCCAGCAGCTTAGCCCCTACGAGCTTACGCTCCTACAATGAGCAGTTCTTC. This chain connects TRBV7-2 to TRBJ2-1; D is uncertain. V lost 0 bases, J lost 0 bases, and 15 bases lay in between. The CDR3 is made up of 18 amino acids. CDR1 is SGHTA and CDR2 is FQGNSA in the germline V gene.